The T cell receptor beta chain under discussion was sequenced for a study of T-cell reconstitution after alpha-beta-depleted transplantation in children. Findings and limits, study-wide: The study reportedly traced alpha-beta T cells about two months after transplant to several hundred expanded graft clones. Fresh T-cell production supplied most of the T-cell counts and diversity seen one year after transplant.

TCRbeta library construction was performed incorporating unique molecular identifiers. From the PCR reads, TCRdb called clonotypes with MiXCR, one entry per CDR3 protein. Of 280,000 or so distinct CDR3 sequences in the sample, more than 9% are singletons; the top ten hold around 24%. This clonotype was counted at least ten times. Its antigen is undetermined. Trimming took 6 bases from V and 5 from J, leaving 14 bases between them. The length of the CDR3 is 13 residues. The sample here was peripheral blood, taken 180 days after TCRalphabeta/CD19-depleted stem cell transplant. The rearrangement links TRBV12-3 or TRBV12-4 to TRBJ2-7, with D maybe TRBD2 (5 bases). The source of this sequence is a male patient aged 2 to 9 who had a stem cell transplant for chronic granulomatous disease, so the T cells may come from the graft donor. The CDR3 loop is CASRYRGLHEQYF. The CDR3 DNA reads as TGTGCCAGCAGATACAGAGGACTCCACGAGCAGTACTTC.